The text below deals with one TCR beta chain. This sample is part of a study of blood T cell repertoires in COVID-19. The overall study: PBMCs, B-cell-depleted T cells, or T cells provided the cDNA or gDNA that made up the material.

The CDR3 runs to 14 residues. CDR1 and CDR2 from the germline V gene are ENHRY and SYGVKD. The junction had 6 bases not matched to a gene; V was cut back by 6 bases and J by 2 bases. Only in-frame clones appear in the TCRdb table, and some are missing; sequencing was by immunoSEQ multiplex PCR. This sample has some 200,000 clones; around 84% occur once, and the top ten carry 2.5% to 3.5%. Sequencing was performed on peripheral blood. This receptor was taken from a man aged 45-65 years who had recovered from COVID-19. The rearrangement uses TRBV10-3 and TRBJ1-1; 7 positions agree with TRBD1. The CDR3 DNA reads as TGTGCCATCAGCAGCAGGGGGGCCAACACTGAAGCTTTCTTT. This encodes CAISSRGANTEAFF.